The 20 T cell receptor beta chains given below trace back to one sample, sequenced in a study of T-cell reconstitution after alpha-beta-depleted transplantation in children. TCRbeta library preparation incorporated unique molecular identifiers. TCRdb itself ran the PCR reads through MiXCR, one entry per CDR3 protein. The sample carries around 300,000 distinct CDR3 sequences, roughly 10% recorded once. The sample consisted of peripheral blood, taken 180 days after TCRalphabeta/CD19-depleted stem cell transplant. These receptors all come from a male patient between 2 and 15 years old who had a stem cell transplant for chronic granulomatous disease, so the T cells may come from the graft donor.

This clonotype has at least ten counts. The V and J genes are TRBV28 and TRBJ2-1, with TRBD1 identical over 9 bases. V dropped 3 bases and J dropped 8; count of bases not matched to a gene: 11. CDR1 is MDHEN, CDR2 SYDVKM, per germline. This CDR3 contains 16 residues. The chain's CDR3 is CASSFLPQGALDEQFF. In nucleotides, the CDR3 is TGTGCCAGCAGTTTCCTGCCACAGGGGGCACTGGATGAGCAGTTCTTC.

This clonotype was observed at least ten times. The CDR3 sequence: CASSLTRVNVGEQYF. The CDR3 bases are TGTGCCAGCAGTTTAACCCGGGTAAACGTTGGCGAGCAGTACTTC. This sequence joins TRBV27 and TRBJ2-7; D is unclear. This CDR3 comprises 15 residues. V was clipped by 2 bases and J by 6 bases, with 17 bases between them. CDR1 and CDR2 (germline): MNHEY, SMNVEV (reference sequence).

A note on this clonotype: A much larger clone lies one base from this, so it may be a read error. The chain employs TRBV25-1 and TRBJ2-7; D assignment may be TRBD1 or TRBD2 (5 bases each). The germline V gene has CDR1 MGHDK and CDR2 SYGVNS. This CDR3 region has 15 residues. Written as DNA, the CDR3 is TGTGCCAGCAGTGAAGGCGACTTCTTTCGGGGCGAGCAGGACTTC. It encodes CASSEGDFFRGEQDF.

This clonotype was detected only a few times. The chain carries TRBV20-1 and TRBJ2-7; D is uncertain. This CDR3 contains 13 residues. The germline CDR1 and CDR2 sequences are DFQATT and SNEGSKA (reference sequence). V was clipped by 3 bases and J by 3 bases, with 12 bases between them. Written as DNA, the CDR3 is TGCAGTGCTAGGGACCCAGAGCTCTACGAGCAGTACTTC. This codes for CSARDPELYEQYF.

This clonotype was seen many times. The J gene is TRBJ1-6, the V gene TRBV3-1, with a tentative D call TRBD1 (6 bases). There are 16 residues in the CDR3. Trimming took 4 bases from V and 5 from J, leaving 15 bases between them. The V gene's germline CDR1 is LGHDT and CDR2 YNNKEL (reference sequence). DNA for the CDR3: TGTGCCAGCAGCCGAATGGGGGGCGCGGATAATTCACCCCTCCACTTT. Translated, it gives CASSRMGGADNSPLHF.

Many counts were recorded for this clonotype. The V and J genes are TRBV12-3 or TRBV12-4 and TRBJ1-5; the D gene is possibly TRBD1 (5 bases). V was cut by 0 bases and J by 3 bases, with 15 bases left in between. CDR3 length: 17 residues. The CDR3 sequence is CASSLALSGAFNQPQHF. For the CDR3, the DNA is TGTGCCAGCAGTTTAGCGCTAAGTGGGGCGTTCAATCAGCCCCAGCATTTT.

This clonotype has a count of ten or more. The V gene is TRBV20-1, the J gene TRBJ1-5; 8 bases match TRBD1. The CDR3 spans 15 residues. V was pared by 3 bases and J by 5 bases, with 9 bases of the junction left unmatched. Germline CDR1 reads DFQATT; CDR2 reads SNEGSKA (reference sequence). CDR3 in amino acids: CSASKQGVEDQPQHF. Here the CDR3 DNA reads TGCAGTGCTAGCAAACAGGGGGTTGAGGATCAGCCCCAGCATTTT.

This clonotype was seen ten or more times. The chain combines TRBV6-5 with TRBJ2-5, with 7 bases that match TRBD1. The CDR3 loop spans 17 amino acids. In germline, CDR1 is MNHEY, CDR2 SVGAGI. V shed 1 base and J 4 bases; nucleotides not matched to a gene: 12. The CDR3 DNA is TGTGCCAGCAGTTACTTTGACCCTGCAGGGGGTCGAGAGACCCAGTACTTC. As protein: CASSYFDPAGGRETQYF.

This clonotype was seen only a few times. The chain couples TRBV15 to TRBJ1-5; D ambiguous. This CDR3 is built from 16 residues. The germline V gene encodes CDR1 LNHNV and CDR2 YYDKDF (reference sequence). V was shortened by 2 bases and J by 3 bases, with 14 bases between the two germline ends. CDR3 coding DNA: TGTGCCACCAGCAGATCCGAACTAGACCCCAATCAGCCCCAGCATTTT. It encodes CATSRSELDPNQPQHF.

In its sample, this clonotype was seen many times. The CDR3 DNA reads as TGCAGTGCTAGGTCCAGCAGGGGCGCGGGGAATTCACCCCTCCACTTT. Translation gives CSARSSRGAGNSPLHF. The chain combines TRBV20-1 with TRBJ1-6; D is possibly TRBD1 (6 bases). The V end lost 3 bases, the J end lost 7 bases, and 19 bases lay between the germline ends. The CDR3 has 16 amino acids. The V gene's germline CDR1 is DFQATT and CDR2 SNEGSKA (reference sequence).

A single count supports this clonotype. A much larger clone lies a single base off, so this may be a read error. The rearrangement links TRBV6-2 or TRBV6-3 to TRBJ1-1; possible D gene TRBD1, 5 bases. Trimming left V 7 bases short and J 10 bases short, with 19 bases between. The CDR3 totals 13 residues. CDR1 is MNHEY and CDR2 is SVGEGT in the germline V gene. CDR3 protein: CASKGENENAAFF. In nucleotides, the CDR3 is TGTGCCAGCAAAGGGGAGAATGAGAATGCAGCTTTCTTT.

This clonotype was seen ten or more times. The V and J genes are TRBV28 and TRBJ2-5; D unclear. The CDR3 has 14 amino acids. V lost 2 bases and J lost 2, with 9 bases in between. Germline CDR1 reads MDHEN; CDR2 reads SYDVKM. CDR3 sequence (DNA): TGTGCCAGCAGTTTAAGCCGGCGTCAAGAGACCCAGTACTTC. This translates into CASSLSRRQETQYF.

This clonotype was seen at least ten times. The J gene is TRBJ2-2, the V gene TRBV5-5, with D unresolved. The germline V gene has CDR1 SGHKS and CDR2 YYEKEE (reference sequence). The CDR3 runs to 14 residues. V dropped 1 base and J dropped 0 bases, with 4 bases sitting between them. The chain's CDR3 is CASSLSPNTGELFF. The DNA of the CDR3 is TGTGCCAGCAGCTTGTCTCCGAACACCGGGGAGCTGTTTTTT. The whole variable domain, filled in from reference TRBV5-5 and TRBJ2-2, reads DAGVTQSPTHLIKTRGQQVTLRCSPISGHKSVSWYQQVLGQGPQFIFQYYEKEERGRGNFPDRFSARQFPNYSSELNVNALLLGDSALYLCASSLSPNTGELFFGEGSRLTVL.

This clonotype was seen repeatedly, ten times or more. The chain combines TRBV11-2 with TRBJ2-3; possible D gene TRBD1, 5 bases. Looked up from germline, CDR1 is SGHAT and CDR2 is FQNNGV. The CDR3 sequence is 14 residues long. The ends were cut back, 4 bases at V and 0 bases at J, with 8 bases in the middle. CDR3 amino acids: CASSSRTSTDTQYF. The CDR3 DNA reads TGTGCCAGCAGCTCTCGGACAAGCACAGATACGCAGTATTTT.

This clonotype was seen many times. The V call is TRBV10-3, the J call TRBJ2-7; D is perhaps TRBD2 (6 bases). CDR1 ENHRY and CDR2 SYGVKD come from the germline V gene. With 6 bases removed from V and 4 bases from J, the gap between germline ends came to 13 bases. The CDR3 is 13 residues long. The CDR3: CAIRARESYEQYF. In nucleotides, the CDR3 is TGTGCCATCAGGGCTCGGGAGTCGTACGAGCAGTACTTC.

This clonotype came up many times. This chain uses TRBV18 with TRBJ2-7, with D perhaps TRBD2 (7 bases). Germline CDR1 is KGHSH and CDR2 is LQKENI. The CDR3 loop spans 15 amino acids. Deletions cut 1 base from V and 3 bases from J, with 13 bases between. CDR3 residues: CASSPLGGPDYEQYF. For the CDR3, the DNA is TGTGCCAGCTCACCACTCGGGGGGCCCGACTACGAGCAGTACTTC.

This clonotype was recorded at least ten times. This sequence joins TRBV6-4 and TRBJ2-2, with 8 bases aligning to TRBD1. There are 14 residues in the CDR3. V was clipped by 0 bases and J by 6 bases; unmatched bases: 0. From germline, CDR1 is MRHNA and CDR2 SNTAGT. The CDR3 region is CASSDSQGAGELFF. For the CDR3, the DNA is TGTGCCAGCAGTGACTCACAGGGGGCCGGGGAGCTGTTTTTT.

This clonotype was observed a few times. This chain links TRBV3-1 with TRBJ2-7; no clear D. CDR1 LGHDT and CDR2 YNNKEL come from the germline V gene (reference sequence). V dropped 2 bases and J dropped 3 bases, with 20 bases sitting between them. The CDR3 covers 17 residues. The CDR3 region is CASSQFGERTRIYEQYF. The CDR3 nucleotides read TGTGCCAGCAGCCAATTTGGGGAAAGGACCAGAATCTACGAGCAGTACTTC.

The rearrangement uses TRBV5-5 and TRBJ2-7; 10 bases agree with TRBD2. Germline CDR1 is SGHKS and CDR2 is YYEKEE (reference sequence). V shed 0 bases and J 6 bases; nucleotides not matched to a gene: 3. This CDR3 spans 14 amino acids. DNA of the CDR3: TGTGCCAGCAGCTTGGTACTAGCGGGGACCGAGCAGTACTTC. Its protein product is CASSLVLAGTEQYF.

This clonotype was seen at least ten times. The chain couples TRBV29-1 to TRBJ2-7; 9 nucleotides match TRBD2. The V gene's germline CDR1 is SQVTM and CDR2 ANQGSEA. Losses at the gene ends were 8 bases for V and 3 bases for J; bases not matched to a gene: 5. The CDR3 covers 12 residues. The CDR3 nucleotides are TGCAGCTTCTCTAGCGGGGTCTACGAGCAGTACTTC. Its translation is CSFSSGVYEQYF.